This TCR beta chain comes out of a study of beta chain features in type 1 diabetes. Study observations and caveats: Shorter TCRB CDR3s, moderately but significantly so, were found in Type 1 diabetes patients in all four CD4+ subsets. Reads derived from cDNA could over-represent cells showing high TCR expression.

Germline values: CDR1 SNHLY, CDR2 FYNNEI. V was pared by 7 bases and J by 0 bases, with 22 bases between. There are 19 residues in the CDR3. Reverse transcription of all isolated RNA meant that expressed TCRB transcripts were sequenced. Regulatory, naive and central memory T cell samples averaged about 3.5 million reads. The data were produced by immunoSEQ multiplex PCR, yet TCRdb's version contains in-frame clones alone and is incomplete. The sample holds 600,000 or so clones; about 14% are singletons and the top ten take roughly 0.04%. Of note for this clone: Antigen: not known.

CD4+ naive, central memory, regulatory and stem cell-like memory cells were sorted via CD45RO/CCR7/CD25/CD127/CD95/CD27. Each of the sorted populations had a purity greater than 95%. This sequence joins TRBV2 and TRBJ2-6; either TRBD1 or TRBD2 may fit D (6 bases each). Sequencing was performed on naive CD4+ T cells from blood. The TCR was taken from a man between 18 and 29 years old with type 1 diabetes. The CDR3 is CASTPRGGVISSGANVLTF. In DNA, the CDR3 is TGTGCCAGCACCCCCAGGGGCGGGGTAATCTCCTCTGGGGCCAACGTCCTGACTTTC. The variable domain in full, with the rest retrieved from reference TRBV2 and TRBJ2-6, is EPEVTQTPSHQVTQMGQEVILRCVPISNHLYFYWYRQILGQKVEFLVSFYNNEISEKSEIFDDQFSVERPDGSNFTLKIRSTKLEDSAMYFCASTPRGGVISSGANVLTFGAGSRLTVL.